The entry below gives a single T cell receptor (beta chain) sequence along with its context. The data were taken from a study of T-cell reconstitution after alpha-beta-depleted transplantation in children. Researchers prepared the TCRbeta library using unique molecular identifiers, the study reports. A single record per CDR3 protein comes from TCRdb applying MiXCR to the PCR reads. The sample contains around 410,000 distinct CDR3 sequences, approximately 10% of which appear only once. Sequencing was performed on PBMCs from the stem cell graft donor, taken from the stem cell graft. The sequence derives from a human donor who donated a stem cell graft to a child with acute myeloid leukemia.

CDR3: CTISRGDRGPSLNTGELFF. The CDR3 DNA sequence: TGTACCATCAGTAGGGGGGACAGGGGGCCGTCTTTGAACACCGGGGAGCTGTTTTTT. The chain joins TRBV2 to TRBJ2-2; 12 bases line up with TRBD1. CDR3 length equals 19 residues. From germline, CDR1 is SNHLY and CDR2 FYNNEI. Full variable domain (outside the CDR3, taken from reference TRBV2 and TRBJ2-2): EPEVTQTPSHQVTQMGQEVILRCVPISNHLYFYWYRQILGQKVEFLVSFYNNEISEKSEIFDDQFSVERPDGSNFTLKIRSTKLEDSAMYFCTISRGDRGPSLNTGELFFGEGSRLTVL.